This entry features one T cell receptor (beta chain) sequence. Which antigen it targets is not known. No base qualities exist here, and no much larger clone lies one base off it. These data originate in a study of healthy donors' naive CD4 and CD8 T cells (dated by TCRdb to about 2015). Regarding the complete study: Donor selection covered three age groups (20-25, 40-50 and 60-70 years) with roughly 6 people in each, and the resulting cohort had a mean age of 44 and was half female. For TCR alpha, a new primer set was designed to cover all functional IMGT alpha gene variants, and the remainder of the protocol was kept the same as the beta-chain workflow. To examine how TCR variation is linked to lineage commitment, the study sequenced rearranged TCR alpha and beta chains from naive CD4+ and CD8+ T cells. Peripheral blood mononuclear cells were obtained from 15 to 20 unrelated, healthy individuals. Donors were HLA-typed by sequencing at HLA-A, -B, -C, -DRB1, -DQB1 and -DPB1 using the SBTexcellerator protocol, an ABI3130xl analyzer and SBTengine software.

The study at large found these results: In both chains, CD4+ lineage was linked to a positively charged CDR3, whereas CD8+ lineage was linked to a negatively charged CDR3. Because alpha and beta chains were sequenced in bulk and could not be paired, combined chain effects were not evaluated. About 13% of the variance in CD4/CD8 propensity appeared to be explained jointly by V genes, J genes and CDR3 charge, in a largely additive manner. Naive CD4+ and CD8+ cells reportedly showed biased usage of most V and J gene segments, and this bias was consistent across donors and independent of HLA genotype. Possible repertoire bias arising from homeostatic proliferation of naive T cells was not directly addressed.

Sequences MNHEY (CDR1) and SVGAGI (CDR2) are obtained from the germline V gene. The CDR3 spans 15 residues, from the cysteine through the phenylalanine. The sequence is cut down to CDR3 DNA, 45 bases in frame from base 1. The trim is 0 bases for V and 0 bases for J, with a gap of 8 bases between the germline ends. Instrument used: 454 GS FLX Titanium. TCR libraries were built from about 500 ng of total RNA with a previously published linear amplification protocol. Sequencing was carried out on the Roche/454 Genome Sequencer using Titanium chemistry. As for how the authors treated the data: Roughly 78,000 rearranged TCR alpha transcripts were sequenced from 5 or 6 of the healthy donors. Duplicate transcripts were removed, and each unique TCR clonotype was defined by its CDR3 junction following IMGT nomenclature. Using logistic regression in R 2.13.0, the researchers modeled CD4 versus CD8 status as a function of V and J genes, with an adjustment for donor effects and a Bonferroni correction for multiple testing. Using fastp at Q25 and MiXCR, TCRdb reprocessed the public reads and kept productive beta chains. Each CDR3 protein gets just one entry, which takes the most common genes and DNA from the rows behind it. V and J calls and clone size were set by TCRdb, not the authors. The sample data list roughly 200,000 distinct CDR3 sequences, and nearly 75% of these were observed just once. Together, the top ten hold 2% to 2.5% of the sample.

Cells with a CD4+CD8-CD45RO-CD45RA+ profile were isolated by FACS and defined as naive CD4+ T cells, and those with a CD8+CD4-CD45RA+CD27bright profile were defined as naive CD8+ T cells. Antibodies against CD4 (RPA-T4), CD8 (SK1), CD27 (O323), CD45RA (HI100) and CD45RO (UCHL1) were used for sorting. The TCR originated in a pool of human donors in good health; the sample pools cells from several healthy donors. This sequence uses TRBV6-5 and TRBJ1-2, and perhaps TRBD1 as D gene, on 5 matching bases. Sequenced sample: naive CD4+ and CD8+ T cells sorted from blood, pooled from several donors. The label giving this sample's cell subset or site can be read as: FACS-sorted naive CD4+ (CD45RO-CD45RA+) and naive CD8+ (CD45RA+CD27bright) T cells. The nucleotides read TGTGCCAGCAGTTACTCAACAGGACCTAACTATGGCTACACCTTC. Translated, this gives CASSYSTGPNYGYTF.